This TCR beta chain derives from a study of long-term antiretroviral therapy in people with HIV (dated by TCRdb to the early 2020s). Concerning the study at large: Collection of the earliest samples took place about a decade ahead of the 2015 WHO recommendation for immediate ART, at a time when ART was typically delayed until CD4 counts fell. No cross-contamination during QIAcube processing was seen in test extractions of a monoclonal T-cell line run alongside a few dozen polyclonal samples. A retrospective serial study tested whether changes in peripheral blood TRB repertoire composition and diversity were associated with ART initiation and durable HIV suppression. Of the 30 participants with HIV, about a dozen were female. The cohort contributed fewer than 200 cryopreserved PBMC samples from a few dozen adults with confirmed HIV infection, collected serially over a mean of around 6 years (range 1-12). Overall study results and their limits: Because pre-ART samples had limited cell numbers, profiling was done on unsorted PBMC rather than on sorted CD4+ and CD8+ T cells. The samples span the years 2004 to 2017, and the ART regimens used at that time may not be as effective as current regimens. Inferences about post-ART repertoire changes were limited because no data were available on ART adherence, viral resistance or therapy changes. Expanded TRB clones identified before ART initiation dominated the repertoire at all time points, although this dominance fluctuated and declined in many PLHIV after ART. Narrower CDR3 length ranges were observed in HIV repertoires than in controls, and an antigen-experienced repertoire with only a slight naive shift after ART was suggested by the network structure. Because PBMC availability was limited, only the TCR beta chain was sequenced, with no alpha chain pairing. ART initiation was associated with a significant increase in TRB diversity, but diversity stayed significantly below transplant donor controls even after long-term ART.

Participants were included only if at least one PBMC sample before ART initiation and at least two post-ART samples were available. All participants with HIV were treated in the United States of America. Before DNA extraction, cryopreserved samples of about 0.95-10 million PBMC were thawed and washed. At the time of the earliest PBMC sample, participants with HIV were aged between about 23 and 54 years. Per participant, PBMC samples came from 1-4 timepoints prior to ART initiation and 2-8 timepoints following ART initiation, for a median of 7 samples. Serial HIV viral load, CD4+ T-cell count, ART history and demographic data were obtained for every participant. A Qiagen kit on a QIAcube was used to extract genomic DNA from unsorted PBMC, with samples processed in batches of 12. Note on this clone: Its antigen remains undetermined. There are no base qualities to consult, and no much larger clone falls within one base.

Sequencing of the TRB variable region was done with the immunoSEQ hsTCRB v3.0 assay at survey level resolution. A depth of roughly 40,000-50,000 T-cell genomes per sample was targeted for TRB sequencing. An Illumina MiSeq with a v3 150-cycle kit was used to sequence the pooled TRB libraries. In the authors' own workflow: Repertoire analysis was performed in R inside a reproducible Nextflow workflow that covered QC, data transformation and analysis. LymphoSeq2, an R package for AIRR-Seq data exploration, was used to implement custom analyses. After excluding a few samples that yielded fewer than 5000 total TRB sequences, 150 to 200 HIV repertoires remained for analysis. Among the roughly 190 retained HIV repertoires, around 60 were collected before ART initiation and about 130 were collected after ART initiation. Each repertoire was downsampled to 5000 TRB nucleotide sequences, and summary statistics were averaged across 100 downsampling iterations. TRB sequences were retained for analysis only if CDR3 regions of at least seven amino acids were present. Diversity was measured with a Shannon entropy-derived clonality score and the Gini coefficient. In the repertoire networks, any two of the top 5000 CDR3 amino acid sequences were connected whenever the two sequences differed by an edit distance of one. For TRB CDR3 amino acid sequences, GLIPH2 was used to predict antigen specificity groups and MHC restriction. CDR3 amino acid sequences were matched against VDJdb and McPAS-TCR to flag known CMV, EBV, HIV or tissue antigen associations. Pre-ART, post-ART and control groups were compared with Wilcoxon signed-rank tests and Holm-Bonferroni correction. Drawn from immuneACCESS, this table holds only the in-frame rearrangements with V and J called that TCRdb kept. Clones are partly lost; checked studies trace under half to an unresolved V gene and leave the rest unexplained. V, J and clone size reflect that table, while D and trimming were determined from the DNA. This sample holds around 16,000 clones; 70% to 90% were observed only once. About 5% of the sample belongs to the ten largest clones.

V loses 2 bases of germline sequence and J loses 4 bases, and the interval between the two ends is 15 bases. As encoded in the germline V gene, CDR1 is MNHEY while CDR2 is SVGAGI. Including cysteine and phenylalanine, the CDR3 has 15 amino acids. Here the CDR3 DNA is all that survives: 45 bases in frame from base 1. The TCR was taken from a woman aged 40 to 50 with HIV. This material consisted of unsorted PBMCs, taken 0.5 years after starting antiretroviral therapy. This chain is built from TRBV6-5 and TRBJ2-7, and possibly TRBD1, on 6 matching bases. The base sequence is TGTGCCAGCAGTTACCCAGGGGCCTTCGGATACGAGCAGTACTTC. Translated, it reads CASSYPGAFGYEQYF.